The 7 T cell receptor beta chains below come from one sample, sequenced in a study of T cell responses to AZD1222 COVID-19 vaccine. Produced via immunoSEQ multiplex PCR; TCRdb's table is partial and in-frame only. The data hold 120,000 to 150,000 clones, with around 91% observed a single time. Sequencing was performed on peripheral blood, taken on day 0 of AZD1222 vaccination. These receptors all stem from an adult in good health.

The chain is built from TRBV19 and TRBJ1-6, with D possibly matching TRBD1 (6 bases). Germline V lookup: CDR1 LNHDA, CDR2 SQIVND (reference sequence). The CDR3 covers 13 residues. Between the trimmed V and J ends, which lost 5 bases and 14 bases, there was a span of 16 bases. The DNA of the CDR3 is TGTGCCAGTAGTCCCGGGACACCCTTTACCCTCCACTTT. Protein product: CASSPGTPFTLHF.

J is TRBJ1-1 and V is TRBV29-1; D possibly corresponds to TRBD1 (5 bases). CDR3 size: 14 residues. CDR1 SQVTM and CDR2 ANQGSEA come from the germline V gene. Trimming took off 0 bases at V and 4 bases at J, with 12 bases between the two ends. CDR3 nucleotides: TGCAGCGTTGAAGATCGAAGGGGCCGCACTGAAGCTTTCTTT. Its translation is CSVEDRRGRTEAFF.

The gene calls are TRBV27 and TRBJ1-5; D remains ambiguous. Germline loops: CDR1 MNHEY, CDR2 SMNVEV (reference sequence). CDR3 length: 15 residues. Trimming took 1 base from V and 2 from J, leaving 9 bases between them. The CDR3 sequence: CASSLWAGGNQPQHF. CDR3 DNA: TGTGCCAGCAGTTTATGGGCGGGCGGCAATCAGCCCCAGCATTTT.

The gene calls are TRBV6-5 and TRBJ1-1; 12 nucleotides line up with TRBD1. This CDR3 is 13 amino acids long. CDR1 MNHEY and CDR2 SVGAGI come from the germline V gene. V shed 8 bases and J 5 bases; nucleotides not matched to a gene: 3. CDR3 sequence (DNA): TGTGCCAGCGGGACAGGGGGCGCGACTGAAGCTTTCTTT. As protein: CASGTGGATEAFF.

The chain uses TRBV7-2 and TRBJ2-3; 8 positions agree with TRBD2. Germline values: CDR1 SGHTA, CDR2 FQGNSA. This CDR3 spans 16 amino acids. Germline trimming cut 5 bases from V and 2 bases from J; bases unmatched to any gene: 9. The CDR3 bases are TGTGCCAGCAGCCCGGGGGGGGGACCTTCCACAGATACGCAGTATTTT. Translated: CASSPGGGPSTDTQYF.

The CDR3 DNA sequence: TGTGCCAGCCTAGCCGGGACAGGGGTCACCGGGGAGCTGTTTTTT. It specifies CASLAGTGVTGELFF. V usage is TRBV6-5 and J usage is TRBJ2-2, with 10 nucleotides matching TRBD1. This CDR3 has 15 amino acids. Losses at the gene ends were 8 bases for V and 4 bases for J; bases not matched to a gene: 7. Per germline, CDR1 MNHEY and CDR2 SVGAGI.

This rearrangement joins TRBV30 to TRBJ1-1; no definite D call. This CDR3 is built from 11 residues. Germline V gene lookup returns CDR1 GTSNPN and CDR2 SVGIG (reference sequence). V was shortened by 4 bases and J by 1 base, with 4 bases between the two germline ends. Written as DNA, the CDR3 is TGTGCCTGGAAACCGAACACTGAAGCTTTCTTT. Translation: CAWKPNTEAFF.